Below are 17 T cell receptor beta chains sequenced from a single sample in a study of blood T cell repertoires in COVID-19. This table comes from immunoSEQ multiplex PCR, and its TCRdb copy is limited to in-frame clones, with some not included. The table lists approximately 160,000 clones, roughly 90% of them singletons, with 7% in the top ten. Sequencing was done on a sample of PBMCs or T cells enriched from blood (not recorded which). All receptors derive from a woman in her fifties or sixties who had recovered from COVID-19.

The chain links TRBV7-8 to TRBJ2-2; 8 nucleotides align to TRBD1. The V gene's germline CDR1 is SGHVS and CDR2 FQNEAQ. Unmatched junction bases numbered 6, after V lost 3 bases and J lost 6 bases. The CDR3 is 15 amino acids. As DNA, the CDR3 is TGTGCCAGCAGCTTCAACGGACAGGGTTCCGGGGAGCTGTTTTTT. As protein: CASSFNGQGSGELFF.

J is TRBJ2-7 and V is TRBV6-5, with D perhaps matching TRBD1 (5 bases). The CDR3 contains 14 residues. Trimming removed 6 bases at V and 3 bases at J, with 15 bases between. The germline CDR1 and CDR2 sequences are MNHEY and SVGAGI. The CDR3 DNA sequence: TGTGCCAGCAGCCGCGTCGGGCAGGGCTACGAGCAGTACTTC. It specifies CASSRVGQGYEQYF.

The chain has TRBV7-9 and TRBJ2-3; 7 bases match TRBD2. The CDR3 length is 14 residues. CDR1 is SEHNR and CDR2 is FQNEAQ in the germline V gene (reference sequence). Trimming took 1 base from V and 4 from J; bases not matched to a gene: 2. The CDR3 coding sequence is TGTGCCAGCAGCTTAGGACTAGCCCCAGATACGCAGTATTTT. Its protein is CASSLGLAPDTQYF.

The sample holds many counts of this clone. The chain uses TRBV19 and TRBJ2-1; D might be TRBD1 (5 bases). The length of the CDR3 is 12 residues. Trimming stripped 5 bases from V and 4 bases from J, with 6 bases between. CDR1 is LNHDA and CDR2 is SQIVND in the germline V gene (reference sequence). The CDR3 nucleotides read TGTGCCAGTAGTGACAGTTACAATGAGCAGTTCTTC. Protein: CASSDSYNEQFF. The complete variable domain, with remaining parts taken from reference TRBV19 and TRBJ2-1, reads DGGITQSPKYLFRKEGQNVTLSCEQNLNHDAMYWYRQDPGQGLRLIYYSQIVNDFQKGDIAEGYSVSREKKESFPLTVTSAQKNPTAFYLCASSDSYNEQFFGPGTRLTVL.

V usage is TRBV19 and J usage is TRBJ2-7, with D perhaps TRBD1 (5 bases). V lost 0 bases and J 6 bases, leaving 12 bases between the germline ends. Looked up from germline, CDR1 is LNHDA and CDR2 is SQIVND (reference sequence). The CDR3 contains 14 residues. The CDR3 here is CASSIDAGRGEQYF. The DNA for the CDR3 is TGTGCCAGTAGTATAGATGCTGGTAGGGGCGAGCAGTACTTC.

CDR3 DNA sequence: TGTGCCAGCAGCCTAATTCGGGCAGGGCCAGCGGAGACCCAGTACTTC. Its translation: CASSLIRAGPAETQYF. The chain recombines TRBV7-2 with TRBJ2-5; perhaps TRBD1 as D (5 bases). CDR1 is SGHTA, CDR2 FQGNSA, per germline. Trimming took 5 bases from V and 5 from J, leaving 21 bases between them. The CDR3 spans 16 residues.

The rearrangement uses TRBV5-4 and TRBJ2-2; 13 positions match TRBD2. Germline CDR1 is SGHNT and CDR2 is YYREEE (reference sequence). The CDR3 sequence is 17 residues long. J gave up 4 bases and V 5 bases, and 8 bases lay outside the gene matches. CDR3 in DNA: TGTGCCAGCAGTCCCTCCGGGACTAGCGGGATCACCGGGGAGCTGTTTTTT. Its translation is CASSPSGTSGITGELFF.

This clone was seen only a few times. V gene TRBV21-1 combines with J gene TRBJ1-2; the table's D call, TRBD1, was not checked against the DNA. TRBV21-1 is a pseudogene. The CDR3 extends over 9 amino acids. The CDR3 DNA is TGTGCCGGCCCCTATGGCTACACCTTC. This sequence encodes CAGPYGYTF.

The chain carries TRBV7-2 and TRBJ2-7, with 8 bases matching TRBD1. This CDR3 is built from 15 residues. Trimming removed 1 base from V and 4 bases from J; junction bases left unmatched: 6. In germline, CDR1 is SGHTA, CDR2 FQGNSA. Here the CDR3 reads CASSLGPGGQYEQYF. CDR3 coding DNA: TGTGCCAGCAGCTTAGGCCCAGGGGGCCAATACGAGCAGTACTTC. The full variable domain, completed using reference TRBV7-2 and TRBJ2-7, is GAGVSQSPSNKVTEKGKDVELRCDPISGHTALYWYRQSLGQGLEFLIYFQGNSAPDKSGLPSDRFSAERTGGSVSTLTIQRTQQEDSAVYLCASSLGPGGQYEQYFGPGTRLTVT.

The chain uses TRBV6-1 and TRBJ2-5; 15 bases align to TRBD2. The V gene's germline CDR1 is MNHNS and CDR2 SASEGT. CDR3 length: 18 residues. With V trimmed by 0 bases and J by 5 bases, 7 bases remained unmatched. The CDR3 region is CASSEAGLAGGPRETQYF. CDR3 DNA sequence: TGTGCCAGCAGTGAAGCCGGACTAGCGGGAGGGCCGAGGGAGACCCAGTACTTC.

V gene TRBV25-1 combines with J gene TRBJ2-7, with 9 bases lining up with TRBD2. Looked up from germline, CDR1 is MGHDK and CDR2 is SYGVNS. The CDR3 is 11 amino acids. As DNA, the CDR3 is TGTGCGGCGGGAGGGGGATACGAGCAGTACTTC. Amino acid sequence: CAAGGGYEQYF.

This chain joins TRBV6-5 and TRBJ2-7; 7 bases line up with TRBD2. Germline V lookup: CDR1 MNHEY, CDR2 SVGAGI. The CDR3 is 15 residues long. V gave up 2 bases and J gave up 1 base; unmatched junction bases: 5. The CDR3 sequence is CASSYGASGSYEQYF. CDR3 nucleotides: TGTGCCAGCAGTTACGGGGCTAGCGGTTCCTACGAGCAGTACTTC.

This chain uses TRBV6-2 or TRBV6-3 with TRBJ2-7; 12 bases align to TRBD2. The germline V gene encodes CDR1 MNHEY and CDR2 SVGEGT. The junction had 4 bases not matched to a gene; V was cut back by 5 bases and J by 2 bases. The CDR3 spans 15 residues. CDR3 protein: CASSIGLAGPYEQYF. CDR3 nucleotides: TGTGCCAGCAGTATAGGACTAGCGGGGCCCTACGAGCAGTACTTC.

CDR3 residues: CASSLQARGNTGELFF. As DNA, the CDR3 is TGTGCCAGCAGCTTACAGGCCAGGGGGAACACCGGGGAGCTGTTTTTT. The chain links TRBV7-6 to TRBJ2-2, with D perhaps matching TRBD1 (6 bases). This CDR3 contains 16 residues. CDR1 is SGHVS and CDR2 is FNYEAQ in the germline V gene. Trimming stripped 2 bases from V and 1 base from J, with 11 bases between.

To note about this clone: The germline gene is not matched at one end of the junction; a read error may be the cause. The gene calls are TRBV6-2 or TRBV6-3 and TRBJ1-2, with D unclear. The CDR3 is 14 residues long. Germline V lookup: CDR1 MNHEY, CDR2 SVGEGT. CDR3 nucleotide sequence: TGTGCCAGCAGTTATGGCCCCAATAACTATGGCTACGCCTTC. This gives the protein CASSYGPNNYGYAF.

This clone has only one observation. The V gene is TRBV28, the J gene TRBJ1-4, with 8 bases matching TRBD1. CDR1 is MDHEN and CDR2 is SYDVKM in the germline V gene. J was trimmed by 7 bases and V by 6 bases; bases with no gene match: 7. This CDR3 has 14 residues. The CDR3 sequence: CASRVTGVGEKLFF. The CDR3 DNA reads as TGTGCCAGCAGGGTGACAGGGGTGGGTGAAAAACTGTTTTTT.

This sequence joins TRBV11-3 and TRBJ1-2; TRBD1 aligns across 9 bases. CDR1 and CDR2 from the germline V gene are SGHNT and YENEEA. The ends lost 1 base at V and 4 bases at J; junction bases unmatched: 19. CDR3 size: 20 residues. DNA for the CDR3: TGTGCCAGCAGCTTAGCCGGGACAGGGCTCTCTGCCGGAACACTCTATGGCTACACCTTC. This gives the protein CASSLAGTGLSAGTLYGYTF. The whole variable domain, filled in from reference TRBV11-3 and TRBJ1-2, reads EAGVVQSPRYKIIEKKQPVAFWCNPISGHNTLYWYLQNLGQGPELLIRYENEEAVDDSQLPKDRFSAERLKGVDSTLKIQPAELGDSAVYLCASSLAGTGLSAGTLYGYTFGSGTRLTVV.